This TCR beta chain is drawn from a study of cytomegalovirus exposure and HLA in healthy donors. Study as a whole: Of all 370 or so donors who were genotyped, roughly 83% belonged to the Caucasian-associated ancestry cluster. Findings and caveats of the study: V- and J-gene trimming in TCR beta was tied to a missense DCLRE1C variant by an analysis performed later. Some segments of the V type, notably TRBV6-2 and TRBV6-3, were excluded as indistinguishable.

This CDR3 comprises 13 residues. CDR1 is MNHNS and CDR2 is SASEGT in the germline V gene. V lost 8 bases, J lost 7 bases, and 9 bases stayed unmatched. The PCR contained 60 Vbeta and 13 Jbeta primers. Per the study methods: A later analysis counted approximately 80 million unique TCR beta chains, roughly 11 million shared. The method was immunoSEQ multiplex PCR; TCRdb's version includes in-frame clones alone and lacks a portion of them. The V and J calls and the clone size are those of that table, but D and trimming were determined from the DNA. The sample lists about 160,000 clones, around 86% seen once, with 0.96% in the top ten. Notes on this clone: Its cognate antigen is unknown.

The rearrangement joins TRBV6-1 to TRBJ2-7; 9 bases are shared with TRBD1. This TCR derives from a girl aged 2 to 10 in good health and CMV-seropositive. Sequencing was done on a sample of PBMCs. In nucleotides, the CDR3 is TGTGCCAGCTGGGACAGGGTAGCTCGGGAGCAGTACTTC. Its translation is CASWDRVAREQYF.